These 17 T cell receptor beta chains were sequenced from one sample in a study of blood T cell repertoires in COVID-19. Clones were read by immunoSEQ multiplex PCR, and TCRdb kept only the in-frame ones, dropping some. In the table there are 100,000 to 150,000 clones, approximately 85% of which are singletons. The sequenced sample consisted of peripheral blood. These receptors came from a man between 25 and 39 years old with COVID-19, enrolled during active disease.

V and J are TRBV27 and TRBJ1-1; weak D call: TRBD1 (6 bases). CDR1 and CDR2 from the germline V gene are MNHEY and SMNVEV (reference sequence). The CDR3 totals 17 residues. Trimming removed 6 bases from V and 4 bases from J, with 24 bases in between. CDR3 region: CASSYDRWVSHSTEAFF. CDR3 coding DNA: TGTGCCAGCAGCTACGACAGGTGGGTTTCTCACTCCACTGAAGCTTTCTTT.

The chain combines TRBV10-3 with TRBJ2-7; the match to TRBD2 covers 12 bases. This CDR3 has 14 residues. CDR1 is ENHRY and CDR2 is SYGVKD in the germline V gene. Germline trimming cut 5 bases from V and 5 bases from J; bases unmatched to any gene: 4. CDR3 sequence (DNA): TGTGCCATCAGTCGACTAGCGGGAGTCAACGAGCAGTACTTC. Its protein is CAISRLAGVNEQYF.

The chain is built from TRBV11-3 and TRBJ1-2; a possible D gene is TRBD1 (6 bases). CDR1 is SGHNT and CDR2 is YENEEA in the germline V gene. This CDR3 spans 17 amino acids. The V end lost 5 bases, the J end lost 0 bases, and 19 bases lay between the germline ends. This CDR3 is CASSPGARTDTNYGYTF. CDR3 nucleotide sequence: TGTGCCAGCAGCCCAGGGGCTAGGACCGATACTAACTATGGCTACACCTTC.

V and J are TRBV18 and TRBJ1-2, with 7 positions matching TRBD1. The length of the CDR3 is 14 residues. The ends lost 3 bases at V and 7 bases at J; junction bases unmatched: 8. The V gene's germline CDR1 is KGHSH and CDR2 LQKENI. The chain's CDR3 is CASSPSDRVSGYTF. The CDR3 nucleotides read TGTGCCAGCTCACCGTCCGACAGGGTGAGTGGCTACACCTTC.

This chain links TRBV5-4 with TRBJ2-1; D possibly corresponds to TRBD2 (6 bases). V was trimmed by 0 bases and J by 5 bases, leaving 12 bases between them. The CDR3 sequence is 15 residues long. Germline CDR1 SGHNT, CDR2 YYREEE (reference sequence). The CDR3: CASSLGGLADNEQFF. CDR3 in DNA: TGTGCCAGCAGCTTGGGGGGTTTAGCGGACAATGAGCAGTTCTTC.

This chain links TRBV29-1 with TRBJ2-3; D may be TRBD2 (5 bases). Trimming took off 6 bases at V and 1 base at J, with 17 bases between the two ends. The CDR3 covers 15 residues. Germline V gene sequence: CDR1 SQVTM, CDR2 ANQGSEA. In DNA form, the CDR3 reads TGCAGCGTGCGTGTCGGACTGGCAGGCACAGATACGCAGTATTTT. This gives the protein CSVRVGLAGTDTQYF.

The rearrangement links TRBV28 to TRBJ2-3, with TRBD2 matching over 7 bases. Germline-derived CDR1 and CDR2 are MDHEN and SYDVKM. The CDR3 totals 15 residues. Trimming took 3 bases from V and 4 from J; bases not matched to a gene: 7. CDR3 in amino acids: CASSLGGRVADTQYF. The CDR3 DNA sequence: TGTGCCAGCAGTTTGGGCGGGAGAGTGGCAGATACGCAGTATTTT.

The rearrangement joins TRBV3-1 (or the pseudogene TRBV3-2) to TRBJ2-5; 10 nucleotides agree with TRBD1. Germline-derived CDR1 and CDR2 are LGHDT and YNNKEL (reference sequence). This CDR3 is 15 amino acids long. The V gene end was trimmed by 5 bases and the J gene end by 5 bases; junction bases not matched to a gene: 8. Here the CDR3 DNA reads TGTGCCAGCAGCACCCCGACAGGGGGCGGGGAGACCCAGTACTTC. Protein: CASSTPTGGGETQYF.

The rearrangement joins TRBV7-2 to TRBJ1-1, with a possible D match to TRBD1 (6 bases). This CDR3 is 15 amino acids long. Germline V lookup: CDR1 SGHTA, CDR2 FQGNSA. V shed 4 bases and J shed 1 base, with 13 bases lying between them. The CDR3 DNA sequence: TGTGCCAGCAGCTACCACCGAGGGGGGAACACTGAAGCTTTCTTT. This sequence encodes CASSYHRGGNTEAFF.

This clone was recorded once. The chain employs TRBV30 and TRBJ2-2; 7 bases match TRBD1. V was clipped by 5 bases and J by 5 bases; unmatched bases: 11. The CDR3 is 15 residues long. Germline loops: CDR1 GTSNPN, CDR2 SVGIG (reference sequence). The CDR3 region has the DNA TGTGCCTGGGCAAAAAGACAGGGAACGACCGGGGAGCTGTTTTTT. Protein product: CAWAKRQGTTGELFF. Full variable domain (missing parts from reference TRBV30 and TRBJ2-2): SQTIHQWPATLVQPVGSPLSLECTVEGTSNPNLYWYRQAAGRGLQLLFYSVGIGQISSEVPQNLSASRPQDRQFILSSKKLLLSDSGFYLCAWAKRQGTTGELFFGEGSRLTVL.

The chain recombines TRBV6-5 with TRBJ2-2; perhaps TRBD1 as D (5 bases). Germline assignment: CDR1 MNHEY and CDR2 SVGAGI. V was pared by 8 bases and J by 2 bases, with 9 bases between. The CDR3 is 13 residues long. CDR3 sequence (DNA): TGTGCCAGCCCGGACATTAACACCGGGGAGCTGTTTTTT. This translates into CASPDINTGELFF.

V usage is TRBV2 and J usage is TRBJ2-3, with 10 bases matching TRBD2. J lost 1 base, V lost 7 bases, and 2 bases had no gene match. Germline V gives CDR1 SNHLY, CDR2 FYNNEI. CDR3 length equals 14 residues. The CDR3 DNA follows: TGTGCCAGCAAGGGGACTAGCGGCACAGATACGCAGTATTTT. Translating gives CASKGTSGTDTQYF.

The chain recombines TRBV9 with TRBJ1-1; no definite D call. Germline V CDR1 and CDR2: SGDLS, YYNGEE. The CDR3 sequence is 15 residues long. The V gene lost 1 base and the J gene lost 0 bases, with 10 bases spanning the gap. The DNA for the CDR3 is TGTGCCAGCAGCGTACAGGACTACATGAACACTGAAGCTTTCTTT. This gives the protein CASSVQDYMNTEAFF.

This clone showed up just once. This sequence joins TRBV12-3 or TRBV12-4 and TRBJ2-5; 7 bases agree with TRBD2. V lost 4 bases, J lost 5 bases, and 4 bases stayed unmatched. The CDR3 has 13 residues. The CDR3 DNA follows: TGTGCCAGCAGTTGGGAGGGTCCGGAGACCCAGTACTTC. Translation: CASSWEGPETQYF.

The chain recombines TRBV6-5 with TRBJ1-1; 7 bases are shared with TRBD1. This CDR3 comprises 14 residues. V trimming: 6 bases; J trimming: 2 bases; junction bases outside the gene matches: 6. The germline CDR1 and CDR2 sequences are MNHEY and SVGAGI. The CDR3 is CASRGQAVNTEAFF. CDR3 bases: TGTGCCAGCAGAGGACAGGCAGTAAACACTGAAGCTTTCTTT.

The CDR3 protein is CASSIRETQYF. CDR3 DNA: TGTGCCAGCAGCATCAGAGAGACCCAGTACTTC. The genes are TRBV12-3 or TRBV12-4 and TRBJ2-5, with D unclear. Trimming took off 6 bases at V and 4 bases at J, with 6 bases between the two ends. The CDR3 runs 11 residues.

DNA for the CDR3: TGCAGCGCGAGAGGGACAGGGTCCTACGAGCAGTACTTC. This sequence encodes CSARGTGSYEQYF. V and J are TRBV29-1 and TRBJ2-7, with 9 bases fitting TRBD1. V was pared by 7 bases and J by 1 base, with 5 bases of the junction left unmatched. Germline V gene sequence: CDR1 SQVTM, CDR2 ANQGSEA. The CDR3 runs to 13 residues.